Shown below are 2 T cell receptor beta chains from a single sample sequenced in a study of blood T cell repertoires in COVID-19. Measured with immunoSEQ multiplex PCR; TCRdb has only the in-frame clones, and not every one. This sample yields tens of thousands of clones, of which approximately 86% are seen a single time; approximately 20% belongs to the top ten. Sequenced input: peripheral blood. These receptors originate from an elderly woman with COVID-19, enrolled during active disease.

This chain connects TRBV7-8 to TRBJ2-5; a weak D match, TRBD1 (6 bases). This CDR3 comprises 13 residues. Germline V lookup: CDR1 SGHVS, CDR2 FQNEAQ. Deletions cut 1 base from V and 3 bases from J, with 6 bases between. CDR3 bases: TGTGCCAGCAGCTTAGACAGGGAAGAGACCCAGTACTTC. This sequence encodes CASSLDREETQYF.

The chain combines TRBV9 with TRBJ1-1; the match to TRBD1 covers 7 bases. This CDR3 region has 14 residues. Germline CDR1 reads SGDLS; CDR2 reads YYNGEE. Trimming removed 5 bases from V and 0 bases from J; junction bases left unmatched: 4. The CDR3 spells CASRRDSLNTEAFF. DNA for the CDR3: TGTGCCAGCAGAAGGGACAGTCTGAACACTGAAGCTTTCTTT.